This T cell receptor beta chain came from a study of blood T cells in healthy people across ages. Study at large: Every two T cells gave about one barcoded beta molecule via template switching. Study-wide results and caveats: Per million T cells, TCR beta diversity dropped roughly linearly as age increased. Naive and antigen-experienced cells were not separated, limiting conclusive comparison.

The V gene's germline CDR1 is MGHRA and CDR2 YSYEKL. The CDR3 covers 15 residues. The V gene lost 4 bases and the J gene lost 4 bases, with 14 bases spanning the gap. Concerning this clonotype itself: The antigen is unknown.

It was with a sample-barcoded 5' primer and a J-beta primer mix that a second PCR of about 7 to 12 cycles was run. TCRdb processed the 5' RACE reads anew with MiXCR; each CDR3 protein has one entry. The table includes under 2 million distinct CDR3 sequences, approximately 32% detected once. Sequenced material: blood. V gene TRBV4-1 combines with J gene TRBJ2-1, with D possibly matching TRBD2 (6 bases). The receptor's source is a woman aged 25 to 39 in good health. The CDR3 nucleotides read TGCGCCAGCAGCCTTAGACTAGGGATGTACAATGAGCAGTTCTTC. This translates into CASSLRLGMYNEQFF.